Described below is a single T cell receptor beta chain sequence and its context. Its recognized antigen is unknown. Qualities for individual bases were not recorded, and no much larger clone is one base off. Donors were healthy HIV-negative adults with no recently reported acute infections or vaccinations. Only Caucasian adults living in Nashville, Tennessee, USA were represented among the donors. CD4+ T cells were enriched by magnetic negative selection; naive cells were then positively selected on CD45RA, and the negative fraction formed the memory subset. Blood was collected by leukapheresis, and PBMCs were isolated by Ficoll-Histopaque density gradient centrifugation and then cryopreserved in liquid nitrogen vapor phase. Purity and quantity of every magnetically sorted T cell population were checked by analytical flow cytometry. Genomic DNA was isolated from every sorted fraction and measured by UV absorbance on a Nanodrop 2000c.

The data originate from a study of shared clonotypes between healthy human individuals (dated by TCRdb to about 2020). About the investigation overall: Three men and a couple of women, aged 18 to 49 years, made up the cohort. For each donor, three plates each were used for CD4 naive and CD4 memory, two plates were used for CD8 naive, and one plate was used for CD8 memory. Blood TCR repertoires of roughly five healthy adults were deeply sequenced to estimate repertoire size and the extent of clonotype sharing between individuals. Different laboratories and diverse techniques were used to prepare libraries and sequence TCR repertoires, to increase sequencing depth and limit assay-specific biases. Per donor, leukapheresis produced somewhere between about 0.8 and 9 billion PBMCs. Here is what the overall study found, with its caveats: Pairwise subsampling indicated that sequencing depth was expected to affect the degree of clonotype sharing among donors. Roughly 5.2% of naive CD4, more than 3% of naive CD8, approximately 2% of memory CD4, and 0.35% to 0.5% of memory CD8 clonotypes were shared across several donors. Sampling was restricted to blood, and TCR repertoires in tissue are likely to differ from TCR repertoires in blood. The small number of donors limited the genetic and exposure-history diversity represented. Incomplete sequencing was indicated by rarefaction of sorted-subset datasets, despite the large sequencing depth. Naive subsets generally had larger estimated clonotype richness than memory subsets. Compared with non-shared clonotypes, the clonotypes found in all four sorted-subset donors had higher generation probabilities.

V has 6 bases trimmed and J has 2 bases trimmed; junction bases matching no gene number 9. The CDR3 numbers 15 residues from cysteine through phenylalanine. CDR3 DNA only is kept here, 45 bases in frame from base 1. Per the germline V gene, MDHEN is the CDR1 and SYDVKM is the CDR2. TCR CDR3 regions were amplified from genomic DNA by multiplex PCR using the deep immunoSEQ assay. Genomic DNA extracted from each cell subset was distributed evenly over all wells of several immunoSEQ 96-well plates, and each plate served as one replicate. For sorted subsets, roughly 0.2 ug genomic DNA, equal to some 28,000 T cell genomes, was loaded into each replicate PCR. Purified libraries were measured with a Qubit 3.0 fluorometer, size-checked on a Bioanalyzer 2100, and measured again with the KAPA Library Quantification kit. Every immunoSEQ 96-well plate was sequenced on a dedicated single-read 150-cycle Illumina NextSeq 550 flow cell. In the source study's methods: Because only junctional sequences without quality scores were contained in the immunoSEQ output, filtering matching that applied to full-length reads could not be performed. To assign V/J genes and CDR3, sequences were annotated using PyIR, a Python wrapper for IgBLAST v1.9, with IMGT germline references. Any read was removed if the V/J assignment was weak (E-value above 1e-6), the CDR3 was missing, or the read contained stop codons, out-of-frame junctions, or ambiguous translated residues. V3J clonotypes were defined as sequences sharing an identical inferred V gene, J gene, and CDR3 amino acid sequence. Percentage overlap between repertoires was computed as shared unique clonotypes divided by the size of the smaller repertoire. Repertoire richness was assessed with RTK rarefaction, the Chao1 estimator, and Recon v2.1 estimates of unobserved clonotypes. For all TCRbeta clonotypes obtained by the gDNA method from a few donors, generation probabilities were computed with OLGA. As stored in TCRdb, this immuneACCESS dataset retains in-frame rearrangements with V and J assigned. A fraction of the clones does not appear; measured against another copy, unresolved V genes explain less than half of the discrepancy, and the remainder lacks a known reason. From that table come the V and J calls and clone size; the DNA was used to work out D and trimming. The sample table lists around 980,000 clones, 70% to 80% of them with a count of one. Roughly 0.61% of the sample is in the top ten clones.

The chain is made from TRBV28 and TRBJ2-5; the junction holds 7 bases that match TRBD1. The origin of this receptor is a man between 18 and 35 years old in good health. Some clones in this sample may be carry-over from other donors' samples. The sample taken for sequencing was memory CD4+ T cells from PBMCs. The cell subset or site label, read with the paper, signifies: CD45RA-negative fraction. The encoded CDR3 is CASRPGQLGQETQYF. The sequence in DNA is TGTGCCAGCAGACCGGGACAGCTTGGACAAGAGACCCAGTACTTC.